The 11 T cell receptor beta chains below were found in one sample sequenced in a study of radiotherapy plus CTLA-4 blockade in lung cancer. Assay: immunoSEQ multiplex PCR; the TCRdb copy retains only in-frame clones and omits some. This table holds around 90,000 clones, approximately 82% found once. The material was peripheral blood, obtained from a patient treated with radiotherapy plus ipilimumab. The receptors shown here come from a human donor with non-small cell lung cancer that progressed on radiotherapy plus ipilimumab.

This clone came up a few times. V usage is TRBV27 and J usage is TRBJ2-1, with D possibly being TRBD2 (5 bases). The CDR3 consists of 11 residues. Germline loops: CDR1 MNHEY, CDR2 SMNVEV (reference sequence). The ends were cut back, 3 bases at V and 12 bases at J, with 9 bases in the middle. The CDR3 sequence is CASSFGVSQFF. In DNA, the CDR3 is TGTGCCAGCAGTTTCGGGGTTTCGCAGTTCTTC.

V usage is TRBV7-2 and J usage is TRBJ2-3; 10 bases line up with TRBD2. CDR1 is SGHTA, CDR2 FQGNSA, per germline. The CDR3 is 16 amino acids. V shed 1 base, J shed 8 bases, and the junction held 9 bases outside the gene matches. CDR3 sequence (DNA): TGTGCCAGCAGCTTAGGGTCTAGCGGGAGAATGGGTACGCAGTATTTT. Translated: CASSLGSSGRMGTQYF.

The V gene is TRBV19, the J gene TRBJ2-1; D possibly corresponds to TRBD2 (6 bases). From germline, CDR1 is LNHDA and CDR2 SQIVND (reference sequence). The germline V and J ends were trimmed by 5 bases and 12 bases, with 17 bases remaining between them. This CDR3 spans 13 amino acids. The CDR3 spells CASSLNMGGGQFF. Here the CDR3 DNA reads TGTGCCAGTAGTTTAAATATGGGAGGTGGGCAGTTCTTC.

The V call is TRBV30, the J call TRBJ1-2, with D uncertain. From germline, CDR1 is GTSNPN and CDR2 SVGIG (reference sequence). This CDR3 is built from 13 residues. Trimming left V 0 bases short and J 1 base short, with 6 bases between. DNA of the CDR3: TGTGCCTGGAGTGTCCACAATAACTATGGCTACACCTTC. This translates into CAWSVHNNYGYTF. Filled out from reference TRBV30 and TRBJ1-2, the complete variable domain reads SQTIHQWPATLVQPVGSPLSLECTVEGTSNPNLYWYRQAAGRGLQLLFYSVGIGQISSEVPQNLSASRPQDRQFILSSKKLLLSDSGFYLCAWSVHNNYGYTFGSGTRLTVV.

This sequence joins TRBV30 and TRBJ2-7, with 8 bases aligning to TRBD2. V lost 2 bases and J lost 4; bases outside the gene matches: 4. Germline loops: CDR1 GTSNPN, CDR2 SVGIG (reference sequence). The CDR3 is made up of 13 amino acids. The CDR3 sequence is CAWSPGLGYEQYF. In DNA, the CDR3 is TGTGCCTGGAGTCCGGGACTAGGTTACGAGCAGTACTTC.

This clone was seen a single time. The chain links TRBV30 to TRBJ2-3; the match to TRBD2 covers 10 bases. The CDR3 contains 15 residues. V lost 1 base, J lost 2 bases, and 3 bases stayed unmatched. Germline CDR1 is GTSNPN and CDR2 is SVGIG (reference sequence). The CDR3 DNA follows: TGTGCCTGGAGTGACAGCGGGGGGGACACAGATACGCAGTATTTT. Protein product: CAWSDSGGDTDTQYF.

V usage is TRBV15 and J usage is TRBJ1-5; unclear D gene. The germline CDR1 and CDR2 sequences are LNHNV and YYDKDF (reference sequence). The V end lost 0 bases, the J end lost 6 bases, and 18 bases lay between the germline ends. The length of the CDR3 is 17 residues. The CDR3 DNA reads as TGTGCCACCAGCAGAGATTGGGAGACAATGGGCGCTCAGCCCCAGCATTTT. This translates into CATSRDWETMGAQPQHF.

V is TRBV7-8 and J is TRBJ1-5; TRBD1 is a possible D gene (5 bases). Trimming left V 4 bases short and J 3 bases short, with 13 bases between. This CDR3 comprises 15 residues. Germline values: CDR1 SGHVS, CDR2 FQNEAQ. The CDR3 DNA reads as TGTGCCAGCAGCTCGCAGGGAGAAGCCAATCAGCCCCAGCATTTT. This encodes CASSSQGEANQPQHF.

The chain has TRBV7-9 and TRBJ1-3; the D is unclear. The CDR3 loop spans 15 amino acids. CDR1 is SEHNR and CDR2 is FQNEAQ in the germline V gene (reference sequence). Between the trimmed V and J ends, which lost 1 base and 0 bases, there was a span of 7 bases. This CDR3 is CASSLEVLSGNTIYF. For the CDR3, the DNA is TGTGCCAGCAGCTTAGAGGTTCTCTCTGGAAACACCATATATTTT.

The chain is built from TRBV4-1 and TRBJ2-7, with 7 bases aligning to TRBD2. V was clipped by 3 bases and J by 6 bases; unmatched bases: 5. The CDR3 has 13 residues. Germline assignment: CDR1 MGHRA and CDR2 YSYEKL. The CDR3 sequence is CASSHGLVFEQYF. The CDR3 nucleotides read TGCGCCAGCAGCCACGGACTAGTCTTCGAGCAGTACTTC.

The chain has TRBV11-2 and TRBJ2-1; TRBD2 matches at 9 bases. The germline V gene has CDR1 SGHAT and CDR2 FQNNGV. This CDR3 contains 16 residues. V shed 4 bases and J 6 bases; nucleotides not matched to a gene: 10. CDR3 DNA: TGTGCCAGCAGCTCCCTTGCGGGAGGGCCGGGCAATGAGCAGTTCTTC. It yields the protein CASSSLAGGPGNEQFF.